This T cell receptor (beta chain) derives from a study of blood T cells in healthy people across ages. The overall study: Per every two T cells, about one barcoded beta molecule was captured by template switching. Study findings and constraints: More naive CD4+ cells and higher diversity marked long-lived donors relative to aged donors.

The CDR3 runs 10 residues. The authors ran a second PCR of roughly 6 to 11 cycles using a sample-barcoded 5' primer and a J-beta primer mix. TCRdb reprocessed the 5' RACE reads with MiXCR, giving one entry per CDR3 protein. The sample lists 1.5 million to 2 million distinct CDR3 sequences, around 48% seen once, with roughly 2.1% in the top ten. The donors, all healthy, were Caucasians living in Russia, aged about 6 to 100. As concerns this clonotype: Its specificity is unknown.

The receptor was derived from a woman between 35 and 50 years old in good health. J is TRBJ1-5 and V is TRBV21-1. TRBV21-1 is designated a pseudogene. The sequenced sample was blood. The CDR3 loop is CASRRQPQHF. In DNA form, the CDR3 reads TGTGCCAGTCGACGTCAGCCCCAGCATTTT.